Only a few counts were recorded for the clone carrying this TCR beta chain. The sample is drawn from a study of blood T cell repertoires in COVID-19. Across the study: Cohort 3 recovered donors had two negative PCRs, clearance, or symptom resolution.

The germline V gene encodes CDR1 MNHEY and CDR2 SVGAGI. The CDR3 loop spans 13 amino acids. With 8 bases clipped from V and 5 bases from J, the junction kept 7 bases outside the gene matches. The study assigned cohorts using participant-reported clinical history. Clones were sequenced by immunoSEQ multiplex PCR, and TCRdb holds only the in-frame ones, with some missing. The table records 200,000 to 250,000 clones, about 90% of them present only once. This receptor was obtained from a woman between 45 and 65 years old in a cohort exposed to, infected with or recovered from COVID-19 (not recorded which). The chain is built from TRBV6-5 and TRBJ2-5, with 8 bases that match TRBD2. The sequencing sample was made of PBMCs or T cells enriched from blood (not recorded which). Here the CDR3 reads CASGGSGGETQYF. DNA for the CDR3: TGTGCCAGCGGGGGTTCGGGGGGGGAGACCCAGTACTTC.